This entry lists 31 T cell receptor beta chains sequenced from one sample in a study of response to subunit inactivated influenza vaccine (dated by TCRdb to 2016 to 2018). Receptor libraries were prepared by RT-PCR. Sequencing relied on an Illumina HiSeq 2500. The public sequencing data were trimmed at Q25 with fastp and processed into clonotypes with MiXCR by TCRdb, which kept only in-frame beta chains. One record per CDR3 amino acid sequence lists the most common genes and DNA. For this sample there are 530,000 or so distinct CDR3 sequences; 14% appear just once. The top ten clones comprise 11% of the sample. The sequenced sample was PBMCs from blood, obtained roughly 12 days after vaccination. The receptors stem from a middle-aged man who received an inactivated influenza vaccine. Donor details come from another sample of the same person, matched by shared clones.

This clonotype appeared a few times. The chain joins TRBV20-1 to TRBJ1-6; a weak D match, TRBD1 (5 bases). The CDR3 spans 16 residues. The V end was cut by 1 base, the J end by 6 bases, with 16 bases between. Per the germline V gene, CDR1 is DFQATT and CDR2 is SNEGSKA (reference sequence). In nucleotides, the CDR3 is TGCAGTGCTAGAGTTTTGACGGGGGTGGTTAATTCACCCCTCCACTTT. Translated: CSARVLTGVVNSPLHF.

CDR3: CSAIGGQGPPQYF. DNA of the CDR3: TGCAGCGCGATTGGGGGACAGGGCCCTCCCCAGTACTTC. The chain has TRBV29-1 and TRBJ2-5, with 9 bases aligning to TRBD1. The CDR3 spans 13 residues. With 7 bases clipped from V and 9 bases from J, the junction kept 12 bases outside the gene matches. The germline gives CDR1 SQVTM, CDR2 ANQGSEA.

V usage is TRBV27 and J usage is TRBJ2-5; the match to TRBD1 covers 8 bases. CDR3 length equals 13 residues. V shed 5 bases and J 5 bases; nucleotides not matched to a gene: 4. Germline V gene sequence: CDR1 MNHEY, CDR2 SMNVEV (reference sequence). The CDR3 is CASSKTGVETQYF. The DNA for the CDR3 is TGTGCCAGCAGTAAGACAGGGGTGGAGACCCAGTACTTC.

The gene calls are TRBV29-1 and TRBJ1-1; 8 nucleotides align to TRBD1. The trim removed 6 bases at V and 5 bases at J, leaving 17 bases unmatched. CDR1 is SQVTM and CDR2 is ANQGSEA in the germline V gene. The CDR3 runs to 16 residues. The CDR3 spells CSVLLRLDRGGTEAFF. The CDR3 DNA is TGCAGCGTCCTACTTCGCCTAGACAGGGGAGGAACTGAAGCTTTCTTT. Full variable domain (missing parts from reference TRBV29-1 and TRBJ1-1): SAVISQKPSRDICQRGTSLTIQCQVDSQVTMMFWYRQQPGQSLTLIATANQGSEATYESGFVIDKFPISRPNLTFSTLTVSNMSPEDSSIYLCSVLLRLDRGGTEAFFGQGTRLTVV.

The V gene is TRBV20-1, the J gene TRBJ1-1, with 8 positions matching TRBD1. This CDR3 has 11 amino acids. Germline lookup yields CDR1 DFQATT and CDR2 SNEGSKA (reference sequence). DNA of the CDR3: TGCAGACAGGGGGAAGCCACTGAAGCTTTCTTT. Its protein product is CRQGEATEAFF.

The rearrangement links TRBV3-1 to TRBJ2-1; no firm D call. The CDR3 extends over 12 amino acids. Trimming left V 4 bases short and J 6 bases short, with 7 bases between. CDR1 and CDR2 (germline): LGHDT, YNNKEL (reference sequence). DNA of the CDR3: TGTGCCAGCAGCCTGCCCTTCAATGAGCAGTTCTTC. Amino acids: CASSLPFNEQFF.

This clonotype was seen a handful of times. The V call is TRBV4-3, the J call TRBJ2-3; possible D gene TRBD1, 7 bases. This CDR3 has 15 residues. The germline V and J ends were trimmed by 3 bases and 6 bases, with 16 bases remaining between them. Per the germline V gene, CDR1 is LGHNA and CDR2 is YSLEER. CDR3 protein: CASSHSTGAGDTQYF. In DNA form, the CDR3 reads TGCGCCAGCAGCCATTCAACAGGGGCGGGGGATACGCAGTATTTT.

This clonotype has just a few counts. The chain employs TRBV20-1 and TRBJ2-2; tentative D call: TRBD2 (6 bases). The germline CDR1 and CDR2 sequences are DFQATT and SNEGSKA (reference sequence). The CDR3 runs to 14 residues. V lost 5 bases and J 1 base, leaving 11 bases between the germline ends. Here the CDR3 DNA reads TGCAGTGCTCCCCGGCGGGGGAACACCGGGGAGCTGTTTTTT. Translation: CSAPRRGNTGELFF.

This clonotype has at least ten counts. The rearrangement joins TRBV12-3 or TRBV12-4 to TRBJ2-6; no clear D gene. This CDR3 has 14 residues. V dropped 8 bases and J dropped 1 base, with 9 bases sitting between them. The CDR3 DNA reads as TGTGCCAGCTCTAGGGCATCTGGGGCCAACGTCCTGACTTTC. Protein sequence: CASSRASGANVLTF.

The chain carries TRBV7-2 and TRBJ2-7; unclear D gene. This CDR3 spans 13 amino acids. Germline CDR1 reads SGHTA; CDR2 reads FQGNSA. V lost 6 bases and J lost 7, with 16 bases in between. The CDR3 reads CASSFAWQGEQYF. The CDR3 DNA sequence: TGTGCCAGCAGTTTTGCCTGGCAAGGGGAGCAGTACTTC.

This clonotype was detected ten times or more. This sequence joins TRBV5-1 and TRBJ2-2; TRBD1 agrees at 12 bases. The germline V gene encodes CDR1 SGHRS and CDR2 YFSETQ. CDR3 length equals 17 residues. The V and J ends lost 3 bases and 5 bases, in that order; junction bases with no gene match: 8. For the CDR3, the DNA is TGCGCCAGCAGCTCAGCCGGGACAGGGGGCCCAACCGGGGAGCTGTTTTTT. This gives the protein CASSSAGTGGPTGELFF.

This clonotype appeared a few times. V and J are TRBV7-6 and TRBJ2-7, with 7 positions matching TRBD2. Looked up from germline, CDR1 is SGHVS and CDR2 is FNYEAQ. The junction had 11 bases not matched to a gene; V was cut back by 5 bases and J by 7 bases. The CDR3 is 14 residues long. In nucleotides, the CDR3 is TGTGCCAGCAGCCCCGGGGTAGCGGGTGGGGAGCAGTACTTC. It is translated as CASSPGVAGGEQYF.

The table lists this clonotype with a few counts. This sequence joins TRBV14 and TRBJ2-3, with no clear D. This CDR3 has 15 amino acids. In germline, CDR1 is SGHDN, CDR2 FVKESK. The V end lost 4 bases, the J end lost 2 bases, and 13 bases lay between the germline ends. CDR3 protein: CASSPIRSYTDTQYF. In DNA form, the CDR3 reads TGTGCCAGCAGCCCAATACGGTCCTACACAGATACGCAGTATTTT.

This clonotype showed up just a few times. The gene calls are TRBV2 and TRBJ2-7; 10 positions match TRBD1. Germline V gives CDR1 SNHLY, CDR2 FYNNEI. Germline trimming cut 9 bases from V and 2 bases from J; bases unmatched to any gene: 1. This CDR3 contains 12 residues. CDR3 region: CARGQGTYEQYF. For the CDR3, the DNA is TGTGCCAGGGGACAGGGGACCTACGAGCAGTACTTC.

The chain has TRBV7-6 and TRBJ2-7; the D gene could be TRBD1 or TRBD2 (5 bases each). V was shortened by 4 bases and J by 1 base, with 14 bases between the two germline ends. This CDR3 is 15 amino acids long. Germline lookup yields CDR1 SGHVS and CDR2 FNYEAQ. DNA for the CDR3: TGTGCCAGCAGCTCCGGGACCCAGTTTTCCTACGAGCAGTACTTC. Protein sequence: CASSSGTQFSYEQYF.

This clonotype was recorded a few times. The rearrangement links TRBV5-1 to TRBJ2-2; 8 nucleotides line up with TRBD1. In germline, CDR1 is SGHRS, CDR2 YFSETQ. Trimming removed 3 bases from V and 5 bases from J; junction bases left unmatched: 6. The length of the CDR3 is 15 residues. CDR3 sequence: CASSYATGGTGELFF. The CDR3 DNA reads TGCGCCAGCAGCTACGCAACAGGGGGTACCGGGGAGCTGTTTTTT.

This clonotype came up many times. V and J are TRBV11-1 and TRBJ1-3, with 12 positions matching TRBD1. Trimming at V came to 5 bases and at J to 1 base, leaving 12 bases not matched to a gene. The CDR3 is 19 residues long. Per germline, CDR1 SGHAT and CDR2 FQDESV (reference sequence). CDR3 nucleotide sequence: TGTGCCAGCAGCCCACGGAGGCCGGGACAGGGGGCGTCTGGAAACACCATATATTTT. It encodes CASSPRRPGQGASGNTIYF.

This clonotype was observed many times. The CDR3 DNA follows: TGTGCCAGCAGCCCGCCCCTAGCGGGAGTAGGGAATGAGCAGTTCTTC. This gives the protein CASSPPLAGVGNEQFF. The chain employs TRBV5-5 and TRBJ2-1, with TRBD2 identical over 10 bases. Looked up from germline, CDR1 is SGHKS and CDR2 is YYEKEE (reference sequence). J was trimmed by 7 bases and V by 4 bases; bases with no gene match: 11. The length of the CDR3 is 16 residues.

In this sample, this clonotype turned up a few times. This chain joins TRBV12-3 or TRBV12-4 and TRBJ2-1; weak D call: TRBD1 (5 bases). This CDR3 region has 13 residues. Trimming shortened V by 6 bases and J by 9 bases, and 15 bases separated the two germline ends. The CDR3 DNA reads TGTGCCAGCAGAAAAAGGGGTGTTAGTGAGCAGTTCTTC. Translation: CASRKRGVSEQFF.

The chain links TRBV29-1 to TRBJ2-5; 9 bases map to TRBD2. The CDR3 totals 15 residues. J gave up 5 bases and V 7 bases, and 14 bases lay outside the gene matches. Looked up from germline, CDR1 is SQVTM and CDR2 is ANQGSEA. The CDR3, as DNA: TGCAGCGCTGTCCCTCTGGCGGGGGGGCAGGAGACCCAGTACTTC. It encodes CSAVPLAGGQETQYF.

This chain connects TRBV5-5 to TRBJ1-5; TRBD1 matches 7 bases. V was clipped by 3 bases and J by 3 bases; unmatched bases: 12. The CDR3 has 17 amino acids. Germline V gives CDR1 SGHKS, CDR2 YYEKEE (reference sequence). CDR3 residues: CASSWEWTGQINQPQHF. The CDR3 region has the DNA TGTGCCAGCAGCTGGGAGTGGACGGGACAGATCAATCAGCCCCAGCATTTT.

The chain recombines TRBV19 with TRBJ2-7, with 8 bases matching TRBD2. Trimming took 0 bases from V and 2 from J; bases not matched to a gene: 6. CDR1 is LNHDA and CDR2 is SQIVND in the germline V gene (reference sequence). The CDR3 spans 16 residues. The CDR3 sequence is CASSIDDGTSTYEQYF. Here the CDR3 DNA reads TGTGCCAGTAGTATAGATGATGGGACTAGTACCTACGAGCAGTACTTC.

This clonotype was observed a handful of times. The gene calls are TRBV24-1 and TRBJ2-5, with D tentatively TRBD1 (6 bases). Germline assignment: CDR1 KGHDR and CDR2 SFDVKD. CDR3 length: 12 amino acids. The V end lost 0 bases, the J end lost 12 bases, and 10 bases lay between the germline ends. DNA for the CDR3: TGTGCCACCAGTGATTTGTCAGGGGCCGAGTACTTC. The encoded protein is CATSDLSGAEYF.

CDR3 nucleotide sequence: TGCAGCGTTCGGGGGGCCTCTGGGGCCAACGTCCTGACTTTC. This translates into CSVRGASGANVLTF. This rearrangement joins TRBV29-1 to TRBJ2-6; TRBD2 might be the D (7 bases). Germline lookup yields CDR1 SQVTM and CDR2 ANQGSEA. The CDR3 covers 14 residues. Trimming cost V 5 bases and J 0 bases, with 8 bases left between them. Using reference TRBV29-1 and TRBJ2-6 for the parts outside the CDR3, the full variable domain is SAVISQKPSRDICQRGTSLTIQCQVDSQVTMMFWYRQQPGQSLTLIATANQGSEATYESGFVIDKFPISRPNLTFSTLTVSNMSPEDSSIYLCSVRGASGANVLTFGAGSRLTVL.

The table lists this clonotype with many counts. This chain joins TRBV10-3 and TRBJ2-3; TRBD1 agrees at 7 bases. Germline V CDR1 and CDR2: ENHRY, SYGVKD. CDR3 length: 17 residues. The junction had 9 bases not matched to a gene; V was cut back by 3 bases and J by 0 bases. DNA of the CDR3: TGTGCCATCAGTGACCTAGGGACAGCCTCTAGCACAGATACGCAGTATTTT. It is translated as CAISDLGTASSTDTQYF.

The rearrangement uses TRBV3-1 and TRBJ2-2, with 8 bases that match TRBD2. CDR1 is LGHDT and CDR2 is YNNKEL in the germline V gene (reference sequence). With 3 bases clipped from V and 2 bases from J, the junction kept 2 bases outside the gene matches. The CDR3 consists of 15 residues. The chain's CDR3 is CASSQTSANTGELFF. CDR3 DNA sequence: TGTGCCAGCAGCCAGACTAGCGCAAACACCGGGGAGCTGTTTTTT.

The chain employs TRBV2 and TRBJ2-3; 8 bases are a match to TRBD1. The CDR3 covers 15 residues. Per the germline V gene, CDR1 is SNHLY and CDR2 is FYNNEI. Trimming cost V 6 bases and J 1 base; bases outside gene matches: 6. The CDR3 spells CASRHRGVGTDTQYF. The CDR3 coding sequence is TGTGCCAGCAGACACAGGGGGGTGGGCACAGATACGCAGTATTTT.

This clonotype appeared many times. As DNA, the CDR3 is TGCAGCGTTGACGAACTAGGCAATGAGCAGTTCTTC. This translates into CSVDELGNEQFF. V usage is TRBV29-1 and J usage is TRBJ2-1; TRBD2 is a possible D gene (5 bases). The germline V and J ends were trimmed by 3 bases and 6 bases, with 9 bases remaining between them. The CDR3 is made up of 12 amino acids. Germline CDR1 and CDR2: SQVTM and ANQGSEA.

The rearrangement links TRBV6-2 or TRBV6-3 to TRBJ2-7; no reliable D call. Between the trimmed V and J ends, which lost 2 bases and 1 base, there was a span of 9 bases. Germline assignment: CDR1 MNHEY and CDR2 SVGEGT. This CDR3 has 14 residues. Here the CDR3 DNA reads TGTGCCAGCAGTTACCCCCCCCAGTCCTACGAGCAGTACTTC. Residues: CASSYPPQSYEQYF.

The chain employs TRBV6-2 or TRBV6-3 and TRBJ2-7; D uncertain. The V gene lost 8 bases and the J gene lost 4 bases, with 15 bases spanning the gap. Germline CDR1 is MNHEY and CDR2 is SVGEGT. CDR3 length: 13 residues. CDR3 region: CASSLGRRYEQYF. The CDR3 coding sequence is TGTGCCAGCTCATTGGGCAGGCGGTACGAGCAGTACTTC.

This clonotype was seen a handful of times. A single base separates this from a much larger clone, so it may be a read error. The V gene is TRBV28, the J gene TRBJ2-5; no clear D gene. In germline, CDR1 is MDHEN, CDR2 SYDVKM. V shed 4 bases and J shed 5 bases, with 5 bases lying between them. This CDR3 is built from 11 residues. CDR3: CASSYVETQYF. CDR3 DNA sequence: TGTGCCAGCAGTTACGTGGAGACCCAGTACTTC.